This TCR beta chain was captured in a study of a mutant IDH1 vaccine in newly diagnosed glioma. Study information: The sex distribution of treated patients was roughly 62% male and around 40% female, with a mean age of 40.4 years. Prior therapy was radiotherapy, temozolomide, or both; most received both. Study-wide results and limits: Vaccine-induced responses were seen in 93.3% of patients, spanning several MHC alleles.

Time point indicated: baseline, week 1 (first vaccination visit). Specified treatment: pre-vaccination baseline after standard-of-care therapy. Germline lookup yields CDR1 MGHRA and CDR2 YSYEKL. Trimming stripped 3 bases from V and 5 bases from J, with 13 bases between. CDR3 length: 14 amino acids. Only in-frame clones appear in the TCRdb table, and some are missing; sequencing was by immunoSEQ multiplex PCR. The table has about 33,000 clones, approximately 91% seen once. About this clone: As yet, its antigen is unknown.

The clonotype originates from a woman between 35 and 50 years old with glioma. The material was PBMCs, obtained from a glioma patient treated with radiotherapy, temozolomide or both. This rearrangement joins TRBV4-1 to TRBJ1-2, with D maybe TRBD1 (6 bases). The CDR3, as DNA: TGCGCCAGCAGCCATCGACAGGCTGGGTATGGCTACACCTTC. It is translated as CASSHRQAGYGYTF.